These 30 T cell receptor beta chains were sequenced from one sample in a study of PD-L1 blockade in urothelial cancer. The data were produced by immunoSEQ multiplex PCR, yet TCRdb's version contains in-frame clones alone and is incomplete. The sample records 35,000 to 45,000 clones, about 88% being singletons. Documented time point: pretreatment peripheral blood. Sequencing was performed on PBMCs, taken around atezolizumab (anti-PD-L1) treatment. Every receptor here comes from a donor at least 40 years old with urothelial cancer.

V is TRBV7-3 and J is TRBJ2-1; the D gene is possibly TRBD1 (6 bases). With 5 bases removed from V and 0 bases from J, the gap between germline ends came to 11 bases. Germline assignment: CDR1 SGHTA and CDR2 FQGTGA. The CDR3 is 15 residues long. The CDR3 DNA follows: TGTGCCAGCAGCGGAGACAGGAGCTCCTACAATGAGCAGTTCTTC. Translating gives CASSGDRSSYNEQFF.

The CDR3 loop is CASSPGTGRETQYF. CDR3 nucleotide sequence: TGTGCCAGCAGCCCCGGGACAGGGAGGGAGACCCAGTACTTC. The genes are TRBV9 and TRBJ2-5; 9 nucleotides line up with TRBD1. CDR3 length: 14 amino acids. V dropped 4 bases and J dropped 5; count of bases not matched to a gene: 6. Germline-derived CDR1 and CDR2 are SGDLS and YYNGEE.

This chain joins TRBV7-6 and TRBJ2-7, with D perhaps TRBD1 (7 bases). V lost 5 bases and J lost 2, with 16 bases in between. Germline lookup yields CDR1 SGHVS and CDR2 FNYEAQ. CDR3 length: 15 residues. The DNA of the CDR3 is TGTGCCAGCAGCCAGGGACAGAGCGGGCCCTACGAGCAGTACTTC. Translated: CASSQGQSGPYEQYF.

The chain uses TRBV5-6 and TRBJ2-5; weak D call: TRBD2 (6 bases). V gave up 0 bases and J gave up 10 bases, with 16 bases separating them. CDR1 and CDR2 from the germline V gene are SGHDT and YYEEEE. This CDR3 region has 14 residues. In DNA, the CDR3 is TGTGCCAGCAGCTTGGGGATCCCGGAGGGTGGCCAGTACTTC. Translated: CASSLGIPEGGQYF.

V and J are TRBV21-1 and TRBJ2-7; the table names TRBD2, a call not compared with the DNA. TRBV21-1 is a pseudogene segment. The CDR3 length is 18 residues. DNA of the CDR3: TGTGCCAGCCCAATATCCGGGACTAGCGGGAGGGGAGGCTACGAGCAGTACTTC. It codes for CASPISGTSGRGGYEQYF.

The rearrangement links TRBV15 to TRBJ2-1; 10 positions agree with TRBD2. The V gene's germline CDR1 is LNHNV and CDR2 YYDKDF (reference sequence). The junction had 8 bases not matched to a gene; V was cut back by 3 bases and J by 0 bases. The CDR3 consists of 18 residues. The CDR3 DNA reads TGTGCCACCAGCAGGCGACTAGCGGGCCTAAGCTCCTACAATGAGCAGTTCTTC. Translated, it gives CATSRRLAGLSSYNEQFF.

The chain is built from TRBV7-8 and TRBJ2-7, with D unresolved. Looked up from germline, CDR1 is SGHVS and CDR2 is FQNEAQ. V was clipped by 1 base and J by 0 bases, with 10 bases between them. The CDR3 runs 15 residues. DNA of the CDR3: TGTGCCAGCAGCTTAGGATACCGGAGCTCCTACGAGCAGTACTTC. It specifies CASSLGYRSSYEQYF.

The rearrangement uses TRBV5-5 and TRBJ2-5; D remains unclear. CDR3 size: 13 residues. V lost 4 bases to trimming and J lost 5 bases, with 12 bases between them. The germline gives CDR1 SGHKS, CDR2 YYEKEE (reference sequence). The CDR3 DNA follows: TGTGCCAGCAGCCCTGGGCCCTGGGAGACCCAGTACTTC. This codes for CASSPGPWETQYF.

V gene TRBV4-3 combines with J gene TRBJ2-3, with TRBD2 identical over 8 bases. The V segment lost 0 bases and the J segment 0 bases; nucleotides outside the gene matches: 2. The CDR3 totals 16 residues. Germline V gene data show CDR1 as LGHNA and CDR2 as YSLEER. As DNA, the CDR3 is TGCGCCAGCAGCCAAGAACTAGCGGAAAGCACAGATACGCAGTATTTT. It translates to CASSQELAESTDTQYF.

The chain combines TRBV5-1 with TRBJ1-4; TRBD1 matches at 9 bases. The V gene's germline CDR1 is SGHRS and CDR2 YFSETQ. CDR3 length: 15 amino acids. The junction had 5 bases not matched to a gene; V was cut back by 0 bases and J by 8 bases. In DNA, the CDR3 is TGCGCCAGCAGCTTGGAGGGACAGGGTTGGGAAAAACTGTTTTTT. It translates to CASSLEGQGWEKLFF.

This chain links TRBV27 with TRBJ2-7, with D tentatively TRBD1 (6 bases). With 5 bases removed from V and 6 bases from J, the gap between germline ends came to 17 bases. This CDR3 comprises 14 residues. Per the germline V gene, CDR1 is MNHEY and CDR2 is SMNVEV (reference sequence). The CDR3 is CASSVTGRGGEQYF. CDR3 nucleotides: TGTGCCAGCAGTGTGACAGGTAGGGGCGGCGAGCAGTACTTC.

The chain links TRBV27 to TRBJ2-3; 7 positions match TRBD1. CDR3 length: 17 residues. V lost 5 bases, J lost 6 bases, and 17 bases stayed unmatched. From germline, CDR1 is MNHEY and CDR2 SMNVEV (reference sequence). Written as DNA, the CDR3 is TGTGCCAGCAGTCCACCGTATGGGACAGCCATGGGTGATACGCAGTATTTT. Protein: CASSPPYGTAMGDTQYF.

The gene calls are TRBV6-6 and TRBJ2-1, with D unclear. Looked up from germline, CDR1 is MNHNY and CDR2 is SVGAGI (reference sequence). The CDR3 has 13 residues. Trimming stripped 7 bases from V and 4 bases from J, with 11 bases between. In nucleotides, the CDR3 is TGTGCCAGCACCACTGGGCCTTACAATGAGCAGTTCTTC. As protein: CASTTGPYNEQFF.

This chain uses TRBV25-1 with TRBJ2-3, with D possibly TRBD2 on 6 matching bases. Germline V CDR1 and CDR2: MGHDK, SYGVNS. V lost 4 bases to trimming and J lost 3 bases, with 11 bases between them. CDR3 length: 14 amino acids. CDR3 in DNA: TGTGCCAGCAGTGGGGGGGACTGGACAGATACGCAGTATTTT. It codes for CASSGGDWTDTQYF.

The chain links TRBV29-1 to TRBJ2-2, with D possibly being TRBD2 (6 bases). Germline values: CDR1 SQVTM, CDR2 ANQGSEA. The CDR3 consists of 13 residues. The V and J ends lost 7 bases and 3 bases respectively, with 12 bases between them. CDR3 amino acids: CSARTIDTGELFF. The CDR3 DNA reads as TGCAGCGCCCGGACTATCGACACCGGGGAGCTGTTTTTT.

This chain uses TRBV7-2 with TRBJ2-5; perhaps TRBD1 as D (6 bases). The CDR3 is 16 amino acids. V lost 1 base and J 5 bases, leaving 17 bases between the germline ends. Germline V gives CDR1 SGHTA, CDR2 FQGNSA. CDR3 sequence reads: CASSLGAVGGWETQYF. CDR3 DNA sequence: TGTGCCAGCAGCTTAGGGGCGGTAGGGGGTTGGGAGACCCAGTACTTC.

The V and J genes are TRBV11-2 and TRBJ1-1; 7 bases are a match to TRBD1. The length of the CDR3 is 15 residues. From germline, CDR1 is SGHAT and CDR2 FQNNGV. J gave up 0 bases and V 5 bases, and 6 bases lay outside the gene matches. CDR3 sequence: CASSHTTGLNTEAFF. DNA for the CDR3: TGTGCCAGCAGCCACACGACAGGGCTGAACACTGAAGCTTTCTTT.

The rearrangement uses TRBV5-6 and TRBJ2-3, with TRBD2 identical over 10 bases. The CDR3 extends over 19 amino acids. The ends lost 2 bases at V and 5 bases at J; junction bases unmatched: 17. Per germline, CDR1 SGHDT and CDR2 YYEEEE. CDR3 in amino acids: CASSFWSLPASGSGDTQYF. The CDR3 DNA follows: TGTGCCAGCAGCTTCTGGTCCCTACCCGCTAGCGGGAGTGGAGATACGCAGTATTTT.

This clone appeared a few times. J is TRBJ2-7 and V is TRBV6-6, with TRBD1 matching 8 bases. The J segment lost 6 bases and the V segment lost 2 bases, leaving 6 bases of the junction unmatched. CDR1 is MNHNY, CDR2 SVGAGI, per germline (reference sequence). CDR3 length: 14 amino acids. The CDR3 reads CASSYGVTGGEQYF. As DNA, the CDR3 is TGTGCCAGCAGTTACGGGGTAACAGGGGGCGAGCAGTACTTC.

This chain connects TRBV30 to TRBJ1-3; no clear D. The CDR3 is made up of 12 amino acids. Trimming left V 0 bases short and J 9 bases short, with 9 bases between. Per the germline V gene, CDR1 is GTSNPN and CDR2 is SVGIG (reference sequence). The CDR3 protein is CAWSVARPTIYF. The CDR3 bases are TGTGCCTGGAGTGTAGCGCGGCCCACCATATATTTT. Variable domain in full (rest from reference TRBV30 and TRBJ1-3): SQTIHQWPATLVQPVGSPLSLECTVEGTSNPNLYWYRQAAGRGLQLLFYSVGIGQISSEVPQNLSASRPQDRQFILSSKKLLLSDSGFYLCAWSVARPTIYFGEGSWLTVV.

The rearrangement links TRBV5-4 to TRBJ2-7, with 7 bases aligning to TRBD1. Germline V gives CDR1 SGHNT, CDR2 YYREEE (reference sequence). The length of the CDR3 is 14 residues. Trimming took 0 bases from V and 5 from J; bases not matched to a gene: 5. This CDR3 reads CASSLEQGSDEQYF. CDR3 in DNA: TGTGCCAGCAGCTTGGAACAGGGGTCCGACGAGCAGTACTTC.

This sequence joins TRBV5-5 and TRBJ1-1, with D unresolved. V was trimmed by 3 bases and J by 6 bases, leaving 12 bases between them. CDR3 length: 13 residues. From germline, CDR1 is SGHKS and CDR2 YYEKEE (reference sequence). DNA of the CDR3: TGTGCCAGCAGCTCCCCGGGAGCCCCTGAAGCTTTCTTT. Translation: CASSSPGAPEAFF.

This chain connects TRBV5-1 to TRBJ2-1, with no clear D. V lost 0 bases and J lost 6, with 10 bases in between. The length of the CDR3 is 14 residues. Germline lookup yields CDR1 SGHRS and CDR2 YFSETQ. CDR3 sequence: CASSLDELVNEQFF. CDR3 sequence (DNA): TGCGCCAGCAGCTTGGACGAGCTGGTCAATGAGCAGTTCTTC. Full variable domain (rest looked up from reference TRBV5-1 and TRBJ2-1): KAGVTQTPRYLIKTRGQQVTLSCSPISGHRSVSWYQQTPGQGLQFLFEYFSETQRNKGNFPGRFSGRQFSNSRSEMNVSTLELGDSALYLCASSLDELVNEQFFGPGTRLTVL.

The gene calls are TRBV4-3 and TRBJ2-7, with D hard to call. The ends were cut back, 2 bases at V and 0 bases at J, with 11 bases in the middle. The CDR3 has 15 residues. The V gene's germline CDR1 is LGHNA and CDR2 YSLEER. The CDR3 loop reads CASSQNPGYSYEQYF. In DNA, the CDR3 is TGCGCCAGCAGCCAAAACCCAGGTTACTCCTACGAGCAGTACTTC.

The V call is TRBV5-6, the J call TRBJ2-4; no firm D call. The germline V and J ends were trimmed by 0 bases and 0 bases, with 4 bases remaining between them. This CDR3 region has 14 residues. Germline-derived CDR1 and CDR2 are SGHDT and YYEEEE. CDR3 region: CASSLAGAKNIQYF. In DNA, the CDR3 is TGTGCCAGCAGCTTGGCCGGAGCCAAAAACATTCAGTACTTC.

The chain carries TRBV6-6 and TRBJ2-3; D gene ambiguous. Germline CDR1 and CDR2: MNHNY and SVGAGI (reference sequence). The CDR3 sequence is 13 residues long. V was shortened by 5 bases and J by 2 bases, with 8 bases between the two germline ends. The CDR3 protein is CASSRSFTDTQYF. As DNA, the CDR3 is TGTGCCAGCAGTCGGAGCTTCACAGATACGCAGTATTTT.

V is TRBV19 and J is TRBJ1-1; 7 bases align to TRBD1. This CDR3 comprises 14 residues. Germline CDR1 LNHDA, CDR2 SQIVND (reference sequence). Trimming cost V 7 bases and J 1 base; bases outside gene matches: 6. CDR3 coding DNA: TGTGCCAGTACAACGGACAGGTGGAACACTGAAGCTTTCTTT. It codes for CASTTDRWNTEAFF.

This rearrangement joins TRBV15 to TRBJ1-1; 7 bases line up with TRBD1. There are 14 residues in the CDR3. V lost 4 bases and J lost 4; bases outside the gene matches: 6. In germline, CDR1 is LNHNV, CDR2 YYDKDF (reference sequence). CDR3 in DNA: TGTGCCACCAGCATACCACAGGGGTTCACTGAAGCTTTCTTT. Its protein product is CATSIPQGFTEAFF.

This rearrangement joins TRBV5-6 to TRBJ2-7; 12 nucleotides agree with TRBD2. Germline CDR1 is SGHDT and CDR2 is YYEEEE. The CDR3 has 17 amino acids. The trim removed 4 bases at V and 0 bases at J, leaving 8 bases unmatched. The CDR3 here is CASSPGLAGPSSYEQYF. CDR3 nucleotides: TGTGCCAGCAGCCCCGGACTAGCGGGACCGAGCTCCTACGAGCAGTACTTC.

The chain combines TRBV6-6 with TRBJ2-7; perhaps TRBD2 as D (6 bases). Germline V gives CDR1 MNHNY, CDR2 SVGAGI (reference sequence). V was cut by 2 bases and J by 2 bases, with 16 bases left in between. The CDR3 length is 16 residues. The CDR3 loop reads CASSYPGGPRPYEQYF. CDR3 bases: TGTGCCAGCAGTTACCCCGGGGGACCCCGCCCCTACGAGCAGTACTTC.